This T cell receptor beta chain was sequenced in a study of T cell repertoires in ileal Crohn's disease. Study in general: About half of patients got postoperative therapy: about twelve thiopurines, some 19 anti-TNF. TCRB immunosequencing input was five hundred nanograms of biopsy DNA per sample. Biopsies at the proximal margin of the resected specimen form MI samples. Overall study results and limits: Sorted CD8 T cells held more high-frequency clones than CD4.

The table came from immunoSEQ multiplex PCR; TCRdb's copy has only in-frame clones and leaves some out. Among roughly 3,600 clones listed, 89% were seen once. The V gene lost 7 bases and the J gene lost 5 bases, with 14 bases spanning the gap. The CDR3 is 13 residues long. Germline assignment: CDR1 MNHEY and CDR2 SMNVEV (reference sequence). Notes on this clone: Its antigen is undetermined.

Time point here: proximal margin of the surgical specimen (macroscopically non-inflamed). This TCR derives from an adult with Crohn's disease. Material: ileal tissue. This chain joins TRBV27 and TRBJ1-1; no firm D call. DNA of the CDR3: TGTGCCAGCATCCCCAGGTCGAGGACTGAAGCTTTCTTT. Amino acids: CASIPRSRTEAFF.